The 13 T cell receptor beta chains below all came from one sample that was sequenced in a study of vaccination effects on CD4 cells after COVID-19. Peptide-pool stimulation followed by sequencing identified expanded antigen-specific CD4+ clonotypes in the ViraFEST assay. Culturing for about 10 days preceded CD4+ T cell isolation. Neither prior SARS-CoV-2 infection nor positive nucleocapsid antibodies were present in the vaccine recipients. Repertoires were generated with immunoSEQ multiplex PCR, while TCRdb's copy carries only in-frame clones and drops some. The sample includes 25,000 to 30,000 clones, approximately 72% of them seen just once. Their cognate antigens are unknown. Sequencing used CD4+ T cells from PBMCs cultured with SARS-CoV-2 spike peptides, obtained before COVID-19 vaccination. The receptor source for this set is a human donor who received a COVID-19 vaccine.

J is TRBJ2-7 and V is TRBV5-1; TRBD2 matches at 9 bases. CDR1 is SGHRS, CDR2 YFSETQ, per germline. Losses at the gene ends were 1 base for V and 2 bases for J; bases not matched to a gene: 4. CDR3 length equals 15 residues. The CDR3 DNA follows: TGCGCCAGCAGCTTGAGGGGGACTAGCACCTACGAGCAGTACTTC. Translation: CASSLRGTSTYEQYF.

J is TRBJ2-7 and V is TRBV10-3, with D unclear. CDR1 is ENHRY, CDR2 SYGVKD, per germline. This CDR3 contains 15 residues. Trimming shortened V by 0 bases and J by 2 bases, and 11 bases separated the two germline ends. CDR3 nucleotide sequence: TGTGCCATCAGTGAGTCTCGAGGACCGACCTACGAGCAGTACTTC. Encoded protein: CAISESRGPTYEQYF.

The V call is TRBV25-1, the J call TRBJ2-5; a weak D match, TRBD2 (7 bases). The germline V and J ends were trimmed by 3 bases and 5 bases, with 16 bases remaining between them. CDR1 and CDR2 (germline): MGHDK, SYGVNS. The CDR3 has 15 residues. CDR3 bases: TGTGCCAGCAGTGAGGGGGGCTCGCGGGGGGAGACCCAGTACTTC. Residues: CASSEGGSRGETQYF.

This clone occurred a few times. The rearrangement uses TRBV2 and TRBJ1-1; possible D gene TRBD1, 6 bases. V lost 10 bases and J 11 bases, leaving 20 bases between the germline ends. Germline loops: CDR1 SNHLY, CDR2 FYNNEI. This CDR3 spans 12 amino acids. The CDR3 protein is CATTGTRVWAFF. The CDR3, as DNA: TGTGCCACCACCGGGACAAGGGTTTGGGCTTTCTTT. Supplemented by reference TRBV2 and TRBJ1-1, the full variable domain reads EPEVTQTPSHQVTQMGQEVILRCVPISNHLYFYWYRQILGQKVEFLVSFYNNEISEKSEIFDDQFSVERPDGSNFTLKIRSTKLEDSAMYFCATTGTRVWAFFGQGTRLTVV.

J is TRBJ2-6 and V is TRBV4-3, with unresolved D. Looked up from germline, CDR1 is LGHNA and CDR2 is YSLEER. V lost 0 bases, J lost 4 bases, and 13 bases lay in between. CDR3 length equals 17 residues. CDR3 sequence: CASSQDRAFSGANVLTF. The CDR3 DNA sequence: TGCGCCAGCAGCCAAGATCGGGCGTTCTCCGGGGCCAACGTCCTGACTTTC.

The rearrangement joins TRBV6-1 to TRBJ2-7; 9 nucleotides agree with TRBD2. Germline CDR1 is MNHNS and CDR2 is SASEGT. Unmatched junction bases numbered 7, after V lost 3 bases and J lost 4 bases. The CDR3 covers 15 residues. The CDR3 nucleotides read TGTGCCAGCAGTGAGAGACTAGCGGTTGAATACGAGCAGTACTTC. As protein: CASSERLAVEYEQYF.

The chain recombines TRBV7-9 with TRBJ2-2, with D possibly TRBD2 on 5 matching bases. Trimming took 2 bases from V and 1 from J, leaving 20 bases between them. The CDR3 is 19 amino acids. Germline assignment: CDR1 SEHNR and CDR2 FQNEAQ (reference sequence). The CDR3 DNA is TGTGCCAGCAGCTTAAGGGAAGGGTTCGGACTTAAGAACACCGGGGAGCTGTTTTTT. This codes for CASSLREGFGLKNTGELFF.

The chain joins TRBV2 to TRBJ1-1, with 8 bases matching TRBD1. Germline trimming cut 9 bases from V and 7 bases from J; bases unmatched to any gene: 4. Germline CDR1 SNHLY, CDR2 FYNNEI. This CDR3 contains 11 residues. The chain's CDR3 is CARNRGGEAFF. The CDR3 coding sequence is TGTGCCAGGAACAGGGGGGGTGAAGCTTTCTTT.

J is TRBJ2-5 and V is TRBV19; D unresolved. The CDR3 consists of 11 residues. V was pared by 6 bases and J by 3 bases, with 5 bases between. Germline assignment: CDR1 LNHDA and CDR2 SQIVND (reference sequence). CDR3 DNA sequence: TGTGCCAGTAGGGCAGAAGAGACCCAGTACTTC. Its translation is CASRAEETQYF.

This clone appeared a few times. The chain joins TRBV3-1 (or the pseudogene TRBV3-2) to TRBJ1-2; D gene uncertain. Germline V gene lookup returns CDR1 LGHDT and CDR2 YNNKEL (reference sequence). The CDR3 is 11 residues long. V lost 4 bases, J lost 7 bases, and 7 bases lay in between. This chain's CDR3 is CASSLRVGYTF. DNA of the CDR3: TGTGCCAGCAGCCTACGGGTTGGCTACACCTTC.

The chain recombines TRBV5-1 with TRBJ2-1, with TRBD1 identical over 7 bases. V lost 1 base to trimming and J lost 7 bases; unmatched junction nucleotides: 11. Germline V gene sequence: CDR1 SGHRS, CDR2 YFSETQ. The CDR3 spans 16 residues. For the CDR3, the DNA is TGCGCCAGCAGCTTGAAATCGGCAGGGGGAAGGAATGAGCAGTTCTTC. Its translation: CASSLKSAGGRNEQFF.

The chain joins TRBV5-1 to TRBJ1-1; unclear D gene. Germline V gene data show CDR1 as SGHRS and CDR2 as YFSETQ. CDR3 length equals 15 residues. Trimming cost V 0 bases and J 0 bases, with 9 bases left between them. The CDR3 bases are TGCGCCAGCAGCTTGGACGGAAGAATGAACACTGAAGCTTTCTTT. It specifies CASSLDGRMNTEAFF.

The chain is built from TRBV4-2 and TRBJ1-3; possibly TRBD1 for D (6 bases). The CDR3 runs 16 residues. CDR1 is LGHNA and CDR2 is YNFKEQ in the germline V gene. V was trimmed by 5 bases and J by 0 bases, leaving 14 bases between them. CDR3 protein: CASSSGGTSSGNTIYF. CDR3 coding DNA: TGTGCCAGCAGCAGCGGGGGGACAAGCTCTGGAAACACCATATATTTT.